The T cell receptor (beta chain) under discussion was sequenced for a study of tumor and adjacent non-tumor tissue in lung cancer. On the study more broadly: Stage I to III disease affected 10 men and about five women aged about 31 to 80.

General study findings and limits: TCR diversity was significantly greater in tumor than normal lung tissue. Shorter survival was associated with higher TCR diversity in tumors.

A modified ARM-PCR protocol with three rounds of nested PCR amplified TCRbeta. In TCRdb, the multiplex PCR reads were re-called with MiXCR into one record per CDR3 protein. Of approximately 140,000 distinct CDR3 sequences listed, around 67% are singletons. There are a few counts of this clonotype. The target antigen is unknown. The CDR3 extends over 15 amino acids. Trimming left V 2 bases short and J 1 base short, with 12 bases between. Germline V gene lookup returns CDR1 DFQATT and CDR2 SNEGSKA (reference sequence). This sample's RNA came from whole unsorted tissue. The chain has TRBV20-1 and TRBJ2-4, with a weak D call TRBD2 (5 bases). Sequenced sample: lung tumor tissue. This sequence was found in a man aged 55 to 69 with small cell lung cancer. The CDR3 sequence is CSARRRGSAKNIQYF. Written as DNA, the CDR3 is TGCAGTGCTAGAAGACGGGGTTCGGCCAAAAACATTCAGTACTTC.